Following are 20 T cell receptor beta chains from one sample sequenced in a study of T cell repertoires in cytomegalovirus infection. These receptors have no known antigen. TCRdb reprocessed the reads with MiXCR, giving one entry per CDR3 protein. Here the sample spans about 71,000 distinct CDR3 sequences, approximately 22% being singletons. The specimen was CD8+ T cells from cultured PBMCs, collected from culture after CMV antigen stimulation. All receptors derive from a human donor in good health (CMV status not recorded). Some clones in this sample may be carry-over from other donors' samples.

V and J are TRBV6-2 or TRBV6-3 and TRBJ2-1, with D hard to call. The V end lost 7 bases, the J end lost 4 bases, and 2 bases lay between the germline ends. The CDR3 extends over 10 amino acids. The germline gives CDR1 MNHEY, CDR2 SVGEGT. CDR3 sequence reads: CASKYNEQFF. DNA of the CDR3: TGTGCCAGCAAGTACAATGAGCAGTTCTTC.

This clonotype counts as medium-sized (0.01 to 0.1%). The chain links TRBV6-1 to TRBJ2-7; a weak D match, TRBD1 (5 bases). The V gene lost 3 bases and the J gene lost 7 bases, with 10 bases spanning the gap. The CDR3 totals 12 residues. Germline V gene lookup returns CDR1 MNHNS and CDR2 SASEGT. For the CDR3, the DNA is TGTGCCAGCAGTGACAGGGTGGGGGAGCAGTACTTC. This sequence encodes CASSDRVGEQYF.

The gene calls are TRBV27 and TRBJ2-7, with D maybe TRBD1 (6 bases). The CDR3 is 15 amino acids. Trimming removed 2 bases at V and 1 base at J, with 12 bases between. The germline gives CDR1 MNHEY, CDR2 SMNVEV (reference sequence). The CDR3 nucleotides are TGTGCCAGCAGTTTAGGGGGACACCAATCCTACGAGCAGTACTTC. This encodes CASSLGGHQSYEQYF.

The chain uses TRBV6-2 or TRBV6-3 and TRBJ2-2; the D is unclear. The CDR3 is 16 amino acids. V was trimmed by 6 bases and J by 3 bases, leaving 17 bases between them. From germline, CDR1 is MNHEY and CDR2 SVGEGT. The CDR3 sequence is CASRYRELGYTGELFF. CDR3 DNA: TGTGCCAGCAGGTACAGAGAACTCGGATACACCGGGGAGCTGTTTTTT.

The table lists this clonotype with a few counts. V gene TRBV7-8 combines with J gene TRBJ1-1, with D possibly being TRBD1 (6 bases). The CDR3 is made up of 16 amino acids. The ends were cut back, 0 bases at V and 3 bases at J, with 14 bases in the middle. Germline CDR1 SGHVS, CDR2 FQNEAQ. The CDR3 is CASSLAVIPGDTEAFF. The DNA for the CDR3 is TGTGCCAGCAGCTTAGCTGTGATTCCAGGGGACACTGAAGCTTTCTTT. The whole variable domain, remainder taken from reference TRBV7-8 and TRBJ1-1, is GAGVSQSPRYKVAKRGQDVALRCDPISGHVSLFWYQQALGQGPEFLTYFQNEAQLDKSGLPSDRFFAERPEGSVSTLKIQRTQQEDSAVYLCASSLAVIPGDTEAFFGQGTRLTVV.

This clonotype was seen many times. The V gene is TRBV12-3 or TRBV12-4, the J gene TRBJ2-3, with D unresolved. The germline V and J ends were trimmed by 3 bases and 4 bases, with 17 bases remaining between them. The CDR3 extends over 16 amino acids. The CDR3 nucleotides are TGTGCCAGCAGTTTGGTTGATCATAGGGTGGCAGATACGCAGTATTTT. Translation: CASSLVDHRVADTQYF.

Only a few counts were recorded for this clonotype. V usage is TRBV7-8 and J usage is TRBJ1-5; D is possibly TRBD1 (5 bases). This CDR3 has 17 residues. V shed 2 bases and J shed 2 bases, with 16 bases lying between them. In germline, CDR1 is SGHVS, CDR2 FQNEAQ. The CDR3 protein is CASSLLLGDPGNQPQHF. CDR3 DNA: TGTGCCAGCAGCTTACTCCTGGGGGACCCGGGCAATCAGCCCCAGCATTTT.

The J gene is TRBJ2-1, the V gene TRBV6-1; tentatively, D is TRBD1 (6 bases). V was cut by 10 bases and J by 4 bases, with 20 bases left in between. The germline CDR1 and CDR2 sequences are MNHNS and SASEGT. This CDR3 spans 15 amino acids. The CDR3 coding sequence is TGTGCCACCAGACCGGGACATTCGCCATACAATGAGCAGTTCTTC. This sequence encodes CATRPGHSPYNEQFF.

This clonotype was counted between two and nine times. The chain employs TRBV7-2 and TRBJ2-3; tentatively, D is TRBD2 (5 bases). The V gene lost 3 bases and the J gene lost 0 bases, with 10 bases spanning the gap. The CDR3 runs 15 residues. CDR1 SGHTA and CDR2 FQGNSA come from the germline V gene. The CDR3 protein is CASSFIASSTDTQYF. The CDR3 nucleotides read TGTGCCAGCAGCTTCATAGCGTCCAGCACAGATACGCAGTATTTT.

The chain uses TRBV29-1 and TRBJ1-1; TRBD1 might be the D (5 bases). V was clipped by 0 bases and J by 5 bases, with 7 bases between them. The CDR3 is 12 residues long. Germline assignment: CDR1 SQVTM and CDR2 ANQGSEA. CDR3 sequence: CSVEDRDTEAFF. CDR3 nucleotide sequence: TGCAGCGTTGAAGACAGGGATACTGAAGCTTTCTTT. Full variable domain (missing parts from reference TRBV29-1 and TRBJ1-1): SAVISQKPSRDICQRGTSLTIQCQVDSQVTMMFWYRQQPGQSLTLIATANQGSEATYESGFVIDKFPISRPNLTFSTLTVSNMSPEDSSIYLCSVEDRDTEAFFGQGTRLTVV.

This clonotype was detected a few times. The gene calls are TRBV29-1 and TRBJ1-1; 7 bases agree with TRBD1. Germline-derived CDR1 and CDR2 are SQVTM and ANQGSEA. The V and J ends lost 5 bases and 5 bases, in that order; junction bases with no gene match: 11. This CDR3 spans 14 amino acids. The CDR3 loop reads CSVSKARGGTEAFF. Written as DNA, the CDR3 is TGCAGCGTTTCTAAAGCCAGGGGGGGGACTGAAGCTTTCTTT.

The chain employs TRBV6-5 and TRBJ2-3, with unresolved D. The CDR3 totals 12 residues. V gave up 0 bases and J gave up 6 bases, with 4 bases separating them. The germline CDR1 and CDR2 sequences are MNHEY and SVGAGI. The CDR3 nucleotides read TGTGCCAGCAGTTACTCGGGGGATACGCAGTATTTT. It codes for CASSYSGDTQYF.

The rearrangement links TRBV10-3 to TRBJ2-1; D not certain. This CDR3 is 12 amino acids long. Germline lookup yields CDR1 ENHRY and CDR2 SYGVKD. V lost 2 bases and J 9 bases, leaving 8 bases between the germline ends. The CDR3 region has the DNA TGTGCCATCAGTGAGGGCGGCGTTGAGCAGTTCTTC. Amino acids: CAISEGGVEQFF.

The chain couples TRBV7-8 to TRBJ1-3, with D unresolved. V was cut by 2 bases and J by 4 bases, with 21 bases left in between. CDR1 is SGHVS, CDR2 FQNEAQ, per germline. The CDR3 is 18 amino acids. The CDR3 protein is CASSLKRGGPSEGNTIYF. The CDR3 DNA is TGTGCCAGCAGCTTAAAACGCGGAGGCCCCTCGGAAGGAAACACCATATATTTT. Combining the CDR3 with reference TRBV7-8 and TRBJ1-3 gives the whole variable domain GAGVSQSPRYKVAKRGQDVALRCDPISGHVSLFWYQQALGQGPEFLTYFQNEAQLDKSGLPSDRFFAERPEGSVSTLKIQRTQQEDSAVYLCASSLKRGGPSEGNTIYFGEGSWLTVV.

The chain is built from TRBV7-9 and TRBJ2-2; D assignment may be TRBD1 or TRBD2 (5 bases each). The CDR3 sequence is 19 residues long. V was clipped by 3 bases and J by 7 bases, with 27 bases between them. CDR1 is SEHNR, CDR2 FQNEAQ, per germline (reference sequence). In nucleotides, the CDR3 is TGTGCCAGCAGCTTCCCCAGGGAGAGCCAGGATGGGGATGACGGGGAGCTGTTTTTT. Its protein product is CASSFPRESQDGDDGELFF.

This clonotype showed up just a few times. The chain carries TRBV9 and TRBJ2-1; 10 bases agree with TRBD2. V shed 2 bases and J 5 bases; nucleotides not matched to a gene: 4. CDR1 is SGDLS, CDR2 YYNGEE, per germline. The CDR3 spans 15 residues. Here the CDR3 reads CASSVSGGTNNEQFF. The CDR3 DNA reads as TGTGCCAGCAGCGTTAGCGGGGGGACTAACAATGAGCAGTTCTTC.

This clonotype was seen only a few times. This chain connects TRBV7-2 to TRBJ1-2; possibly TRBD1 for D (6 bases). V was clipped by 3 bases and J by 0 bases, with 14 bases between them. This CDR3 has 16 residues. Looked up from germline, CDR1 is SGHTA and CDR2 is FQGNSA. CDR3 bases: TGTGCCAGCAGCTTGAGCCAGGGGCACCCTAACTATGGCTACACCTTC. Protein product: CASSLSQGHPNYGYTF.

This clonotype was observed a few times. This CDR3 is CASSQPSGGGNEQFF. The CDR3 DNA sequence: TGTGCCAGCAGCCAACCTAGCGGGGGGGGTAATGAGCAGTTCTTC. The chain is built from TRBV7-3 and TRBJ2-1, with 12 bases that match TRBD2. V lost 5 bases and J lost 7; bases outside the gene matches: 6. This CDR3 is built from 15 residues. Germline CDR1 is SGHTA and CDR2 is FQGTGA.

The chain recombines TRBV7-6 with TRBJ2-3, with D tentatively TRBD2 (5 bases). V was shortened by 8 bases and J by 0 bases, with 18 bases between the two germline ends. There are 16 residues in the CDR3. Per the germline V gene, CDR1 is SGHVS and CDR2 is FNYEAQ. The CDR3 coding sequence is TGTGCCAGCGCTCTAGGCCTAGCTGACAGCACAGATACGCAGTATTTT. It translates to CASALGLADSTDTQYF.

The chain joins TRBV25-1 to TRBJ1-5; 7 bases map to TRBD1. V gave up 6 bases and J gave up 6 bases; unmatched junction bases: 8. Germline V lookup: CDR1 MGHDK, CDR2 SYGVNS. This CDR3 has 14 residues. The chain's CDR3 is CASSDTGAGQPQHF. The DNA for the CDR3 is TGTGCCAGCAGCGATACAGGGGCGGGTCAGCCCCAGCATTTT.